These 17 T cell receptor beta chains originate from one sample sequenced in a study of cytomegalovirus exposure and HLA in healthy donors (dated by TCRdb to between 2016 and 2019). The library was built by means of the immunoSEQ multiplex PCR assay. For the multiplex PCR, a mixture combining 60 forward primers for TCR Vbeta segments and 13 reverse primers for TCR Jbeta segments was used. The source is immuneACCESS, and TCRdb retained only in-frame sequences with V and J called. Part of the clones is not carried over; for the studies checked, unresolved V genes explain less than half of this, and the remainder is unexplained. Within this sample are approximately 150,000 clones, with around 68% of them counted one time only. The ten largest clones capture 1.3% to 1.5% of the sample. Specimen: PBMCs. These receptors all come from a man aged 45-60 years in good health and CMV-seronegative.

V is TRBV4-3 and J is TRBJ1-2; 8 bases align to TRBD1. With V trimmed by 0 bases and J by 4 bases, 1 base remained unmatched. This CDR3 region has 14 residues. CDR1 is LGHNA and CDR2 is YSLEER in the germline V gene. The CDR3: CASSQEDRGYGYTF. The CDR3 nucleotides read TGCGCCAGCAGCCAAGAAGACAGGGGCTATGGCTACACCTTC.

CDR3 nucleotides: TGTGCCAGCAGCTTAGGCAGGCAGAACACTGAAGCTTTCTTT. It translates to CASSLGRQNTEAFF. The chain employs TRBV7-9 and TRBJ1-1; the D is unclear. V dropped 1 base and J dropped 1 base, with 7 bases sitting between them. The CDR3 is 14 amino acids. Germline V gene lookup returns CDR1 SEHNR and CDR2 FQNEAQ (reference sequence).

The count of this clone is one. V usage is TRBV5-1 and J usage is TRBJ1-4; 7 bases are shared with TRBD1. Per the germline V gene, CDR1 is SGHRS and CDR2 is YFSETQ. The CDR3 contains 15 residues. V lost 2 bases and J lost 8; bases outside the gene matches: 9. CDR3 protein: CASSLSQGVEEKLFF. CDR3 DNA sequence: TGCGCCAGCAGCTTATCGCAGGGGGTGGAAGAAAAACTGTTTTTT.

This chain links TRBV10-2 with TRBJ1-6; TRBD1 matches 8 bases. With 10 bases clipped from V and 7 bases from J, the junction kept 3 bases outside the gene matches. Germline V lookup: CDR1 WSHSY, CDR2 SAAADI. The CDR3 has 12 residues. This CDR3 is CAIRTGNSPLHF. CDR3 sequence (DNA): TGCGCCATCAGGACAGGGAATTCACCCCTCCACTTT.

The CDR3 bases are TGTGCCAGCAGTGATAATCCCCCTGCCGGGGAGCTGTTTTTT. Translating gives CASSDNPPAGELFF. This chain connects TRBV6-1 to TRBJ2-2; D gene ambiguous. Germline V gene sequence: CDR1 MNHNS, CDR2 SASEGT. V shed 3 bases and J shed 6 bases, with 11 bases lying between them. This CDR3 region has 14 residues.

The chain joins TRBV7-7 to TRBJ2-5; D is perhaps TRBD2 (6 bases). The germline V and J ends were trimmed by 1 base and 1 base, with 13 bases remaining between them. Germline V lookup: CDR1 SSHAT, CDR2 FNYEAQ (reference sequence). The CDR3 has 16 residues. CDR3: CASSLDPGLTQETQYF. DNA for the CDR3: TGTGCCAGCAGCTTAGATCCGGGACTGACCCAAGAGACCCAGTACTTC. Full variable domain (rest looked up from reference TRBV7-7 and TRBJ2-5): GAGVSQSPRYKVTKRGQDVTLRCDPISSHATLYWYQQALGQGPEFLTYFNYEAQPDKSGLPSDRFSAERPEGSISTLTIQRTEQRDSAMYRCASSLDPGLTQETQYFGPGTRLLVL.

Only one count was recorded for this clone. The V call is TRBV28, the J call TRBJ2-3; 8 nucleotides match TRBD2. The CDR3 has 18 residues. Trimming cost V 6 bases and J 0 bases; bases outside gene matches: 14. Germline lookup yields CDR1 MDHEN and CDR2 SYDVKM. This CDR3 reads CASSSGGGYRVSTDTQYF. Written as DNA, the CDR3 is TGTGCCAGCAGCTCCGGGGGGGGTTATAGGGTCAGCACAGATACGCAGTATTTT.

The chain couples TRBV18 to TRBJ2-1; TRBD1 aligns across 7 bases. Germline V gives CDR1 KGHSH, CDR2 LQKENI. The CDR3 sequence is 13 residues long. Losses at the gene ends were 3 bases for V and 14 bases for J; bases not matched to a gene: 10. Here the CDR3 DNA reads TGTGCCAGCTCACCGGGACAGACGGCCGCCGAGTTCTTC. Its translation is CASSPGQTAAEFF.

The genes are TRBV5-1 and TRBJ2-7, with 12 positions matching TRBD1. The V gene end was trimmed by 3 bases and the J gene end by 2 bases; junction bases not matched to a gene: 3. Germline CDR1 and CDR2: SGHRS and YFSETQ. The CDR3 covers 15 residues. CDR3 coding DNA: TGCGCCAGCAGCTACGGGACAGGGGGCCCCTACGAGCAGTACTTC. This gives the protein CASSYGTGGPYEQYF. Using reference TRBV5-1 and TRBJ2-7 for the parts outside the CDR3, the full variable domain is KAGVTQTPRYLIKTRGQQVTLSCSPISGHRSVSWYQQTPGQGLQFLFEYFSETQRNKGNFPGRFSGRQFSNSRSEMNVSTLELGDSALYLCASSYGTGGPYEQYFGPGTRLTVT.

J is TRBJ2-7 and V is TRBV4-1; 7 nucleotides line up with TRBD1. Trimming at V came to 2 bases and at J to 5 bases, leaving 9 bases not matched to a gene. Germline V gene sequence: CDR1 MGHRA, CDR2 YSYEKL. This CDR3 has 15 residues. The CDR3 nucleotides are TGCGCCAGCAGCCAACTTCATGGGACAGCTAACGAGCAGTACTTC. Its protein product is CASSQLHGTANEQYF.

This clone was seen more than once but under ten times. V and J are TRBV6-5 and TRBJ1-6, with 11 bases lining up with TRBD1. Germline V gives CDR1 MNHEY, CDR2 SVGAGI. V lost 5 bases and J lost 7; bases outside the gene matches: 4. The CDR3 runs 15 residues. The CDR3 is CASSPGTGGNSPLHF. CDR3 nucleotide sequence: TGTGCCAGCAGTCCCGGGACAGGGGGAAATTCACCCCTCCACTTT.

This chain links TRBV6-5 with TRBJ2-7, with 12 nucleotides matching TRBD2. V lost 6 bases to trimming and J lost 2 bases; unmatched junction nucleotides: 5. The CDR3 has 15 residues. Germline values: CDR1 MNHEY, CDR2 SVGAGI. As DNA, the CDR3 is TGTGCCAGCAGCTCCCCTAGCGGGGGGGCCTACGAGCAGTACTTC. This gives the protein CASSSPSGGAYEQYF.

The chain recombines TRBV6-4 with TRBJ2-1; TRBD1 aligns across 11 bases. CDR1 and CDR2 (germline): MRHNA, SNTAGT. The junction had 6 bases not matched to a gene; V was cut back by 3 bases and J by 8 bases. The CDR3 loop spans 15 amino acids. The CDR3, as DNA: TGTGCCAGCAGTGAGGGGACAGGGGGGGCCTATGAGCAGTTCTTC. It encodes CASSEGTGGAYEQFF.

This chain uses TRBV7-9 with TRBJ2-7, with TRBD2 matching over 8 bases. CDR1 and CDR2 from the germline V gene are SEHNR and FQNEAQ (reference sequence). Trimming at V came to 0 bases and at J to 6 bases, leaving 7 bases not matched to a gene. The CDR3 totals 15 residues. The CDR3 DNA reads TGTGCCAGCAGCTTAGCTGGCGGGGGGTATTTCGAGCAGTACTTC. This gives the protein CASSLAGGGYFEQYF.

This chain links TRBV6-5 with TRBJ2-3; TRBD2 might be the D (6 bases). V gave up 3 bases and J gave up 4 bases, with 17 bases separating them. This CDR3 is 16 amino acids long. CDR1 is MNHEY and CDR2 is SVGAGI in the germline V gene. CDR3 residues: CASSYRKVGGPDTQYF. The CDR3 bases are TGTGCCAGCAGTTATCGGAAGGTCGGAGGGCCAGATACGCAGTATTTT.

In its sample, this clone was seen once. This rearrangement joins TRBV10-3 to TRBJ1-4, with D possibly matching TRBD1 (6 bases). CDR1 is ENHRY and CDR2 is SYGVKD in the germline V gene. V was shortened by 6 bases and J by 4 bases, with 12 bases between the two germline ends. This CDR3 has 14 amino acids. The CDR3 nucleotides are TGTGCCATCAGCTCAGGGGCGGGTAATGAAAAACTGTTTTTT. Protein: CAISSGAGNEKLFF.

This clone was counted between two and nine times. The CDR3 bases are TGTGCCAGCAGGGTACAGGGCTCGGTCACTGAAGCTTTCTTT. Translating gives CASRVQGSVTEAFF. The J gene is TRBJ1-1, the V gene TRBV5-6; tentative D call: TRBD1 (6 bases). The germline V gene encodes CDR1 SGHDT and CDR2 YYEEEE. The CDR3 contains 14 residues. Between the trimmed V and J ends, which lost 5 bases and 4 bases, there was a span of 15 bases.